Shown below are 8 T cell receptor beta chains from a single sample sequenced in a study of human T cells and chemical hapten exposure. Time point: pre-sensitization, week 0. Treatment noted: therapeutic diphenylcyclopropenone sensitization with weekly scalp DPC. MiXCR, applied by TCRdb to the RACE reads, yields one record per CDR3 protein. The sample holds 350,000 to 400,000 distinct CDR3 sequences; around 5.5% are singletons and the top ten take around 2.6%. The specimen was whole blood, collected in connection with sensitization to the hapten diphenylcyclopropenone (DPC). The receptors come from a woman aged 50 to 60 with alopecia areata. Some clones in this sample may be carry-over from other donors' samples.

This clonotype was detected many times. The rearrangement uses TRBV2 and TRBJ1-1; no definite D call. The CDR3 has 13 residues. Trimming stripped 4 bases from V and 1 base from J, with 7 bases between. Germline V gene sequence: CDR1 SNHLY, CDR2 FYNNEI. The DNA for the CDR3 is TGTGCCAGCAGTGGGCCCGCGAACACTGAAGCTTTCTTT. It specifies CASSGPANTEAFF. Complete variable domain (other parts from reference TRBV2 and TRBJ1-1): EPEVTQTPSHQVTQMGQEVILRCVPISNHLYFYWYRQILGQKVEFLVSFYNNEISEKSEIFDDQFSVERPDGSNFTLKIRSTKLEDSAMYFCASSGPANTEAFFGQGTRLTVV.

This clonotype has at least ten counts. This chain uses TRBV12-3 or TRBV12-4 with TRBJ2-1, with TRBD2 as a possible D gene (6 bases). Between the trimmed V and J ends, which lost 4 bases and 6 bases, there was a span of 16 bases. This CDR3 is 15 amino acids long. CDR3 DNA sequence: TGTGCCAGCAGTTCCTTACGGGGAGGAGGCAATGAGCAGTTCTTC. Its translation: CASSSLRGGGNEQFF.

This clonotype was seen repeatedly, ten times or more. The chain employs TRBV6-5 and TRBJ2-5; no definite D call. CDR1 and CDR2 from the germline V gene are MNHEY and SVGAGI. The CDR3 contains 15 residues. Trimming removed 2 bases at V and 5 bases at J, with 15 bases between. In DNA, the CDR3 is TGTGCCAGCAGTTACGGCGAGGTGGTGGGGGAGACCCAGTACTTC. This codes for CASSYGEVVGETQYF.

This clonotype came up many times. The chain links TRBV7-2 to TRBJ2-5, with 10 bases that match TRBD2. This CDR3 has 15 amino acids. Germline lookup yields CDR1 SGHTA and CDR2 FQGNSA. V lost 3 bases and J lost 5; bases outside the gene matches: 6. The CDR3 protein is CASSFASGSLETQYF. In nucleotides, the CDR3 is TGTGCCAGCAGCTTCGCTAGCGGGAGTTTGGAGACCCAGTACTTC.

V is TRBV24-1 and J is TRBJ1-5; 7 nucleotides match TRBD1. Germline CDR1 reads KGHDR; CDR2 reads SFDVKD. V shed 5 bases, J shed 2 bases, and the junction held 20 bases outside the gene matches. The CDR3 spans 20 residues. CDR3 in amino acids: CATSGPLTGEGGKGNQPQHF. The CDR3, as DNA: TGTGCCACCAGTGGCCCCTTAACAGGGGAAGGGGGAAAAGGCAATCAGCCCCAGCATTTT.

This clonotype was observed many times. J is TRBJ2-3 and V is TRBV7-3; tentatively, D is TRBD2 (6 bases). This CDR3 is built from 13 residues. The V gene lost 4 bases and the J gene lost 4 bases, with 9 bases spanning the gap. Germline lookup yields CDR1 SGHTA and CDR2 FQGTGA. The CDR3 coding sequence is TGTGCCAGCAGCTCCTCTAGCGCAGATACGCAGTATTTT. It yields the protein CASSSSSADTQYF.

CDR3 nucleotides: TGTGCCAGCAGTGGACAGGGATACAACGGAAAACTGTTTTTT. Its protein is CASSGQGYNGKLFF. The chain couples TRBV6-2 or TRBV6-3 to TRBJ1-4; the match to TRBD1 covers 8 bases. V gave up 5 bases and J gave up 10 bases; unmatched junction bases: 9. From germline, CDR1 is MNHEY and CDR2 SVGEGT. The CDR3 length is 14 residues.

Many counts were recorded for this clonotype. V gene TRBV20-1 combines with J gene TRBJ2-1; 7 nucleotides match TRBD2. The V gene's germline CDR1 is DFQATT and CDR2 SNEGSKA (reference sequence). V lost 4 bases, J lost 4 bases, and 7 bases stayed unmatched. The CDR3 runs to 14 residues. CDR3 coding DNA: TGCAGTGCTACAGTAGGGACTATTTACAATGAGCAGTTCTTC. Translation gives CSATVGTIYNEQFF.